The clone carrying this T cell receptor beta chain was detected only a few times. These data belong to a study of patients and donors after allogeneic stem cell transplantation. MiXCR, run by TCRdb on the RT-PCR reads, gives a single entry per CDR3 protein. The sample carries roughly 940,000 distinct CDR3 sequences, about 20% recorded once. The CDR3 spans 15 residues. Germline CDR1 and CDR2: KGHSH and LQKENI. Losses at the gene ends were 1 base for V and 4 bases for J; bases not matched to a gene: 4. The TCR was taken from a human donor who was either an allogeneic HSCT recipient or a stem cell or donor lymphocyte infusion donor (not recorded which). It is not recorded whose cells these are; they may come from a transplant donor. Specimen: blood, either unsorted or a sorted T cell fraction (not recorded which). This sequence joins TRBV18 and TRBJ1-1, with TRBD1 matching over 9 bases. The CDR3 protein is CASSPRTGVGTEAFF. The CDR3 bases are TGTGCCAGCTCACCACGGACAGGGGTCGGCACTGAAGCTTTCTTT.